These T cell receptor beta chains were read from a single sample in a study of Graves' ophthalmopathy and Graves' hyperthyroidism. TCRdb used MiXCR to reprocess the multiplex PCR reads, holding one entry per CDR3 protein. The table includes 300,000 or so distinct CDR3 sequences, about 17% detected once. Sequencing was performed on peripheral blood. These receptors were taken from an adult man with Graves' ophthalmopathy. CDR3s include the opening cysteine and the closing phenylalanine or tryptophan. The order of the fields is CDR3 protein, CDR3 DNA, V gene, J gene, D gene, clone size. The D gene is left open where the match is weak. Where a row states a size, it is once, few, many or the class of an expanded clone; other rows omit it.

CASSYVGLAGGQETQYF	TGTGCCAGCAGTTACGTGGGACTAGCGGGAGGTCAAGAGACCCAGTACTTC	TRBV6-5	TRBJ2-5	TRBD2	many
CASSLAGGSGNTIYF	TGTGCCAGCAGCCTGGCAGGCGGCTCTGGAAACACCATATATTTT	TRBV9	TRBJ1-3	-	many
CASSQQGVTEAFF	TGTGCCAGCAGCCAACAGGGAGTCACTGAAGCTTTCTTT	TRBV3-1	TRBJ1-1	-	-
CASSAHRRGGVETQYF	TGTGCCAGCAGTGCCCACAGGCGGGGGGGCGTGGAGACCCAGTACTTC	TRBV6-1	TRBJ2-5	TRBD2	many
CASGLAGVGTGELFF	TGTGCTAGTGGGTTAGCGGGAGTGGGGACCGGGGAGCTGTTTTTT	TRBV12-5	TRBJ2-2	TRBD2	many
CASSYGGPTDGYTF	TGTGCCAGCAGTTACGGGGGGCCCACCGATGGCTACACCTTC	TRBV6-5	TRBJ1-2	-	few
CASSSETGPETQYF	TGTGCCAGCAGCTCCGAAACGGGGCCAGAGACCCAGTACTTC	TRBV7-9	TRBJ2-5	-	many
CASSGTGYQSPLHF	TGTGCCAGCAGTGGGACAGGGTATCAGTCACCCCTCCACTTT	TRBV6-1	TRBJ1-6	TRBD1	many
CATSDLDGDYGYTF	TGTGCCACCAGTGATTTGGACGGTGACTATGGCTACACCTTC	TRBV24-1	TRBJ1-2	-	many
CAWGQGNTEAFF	TGTGCCTGGGGACAGGGGAACACTGAAGCTTTCTTT	TRBV30	TRBJ1-1	TRBD1	many
CASSLAGTGGPEQYF	TGTGCCAGCAGCTTAGCCGGGACAGGGGGCCCCGAGCAGTACTTC	TRBV7-8	TRBJ2-7	TRBD1	many
CSARTYGGEQYF	TGCAGTGCTCGAACGTATGGGGGAGAGCAGTACTTC	TRBV20-1	TRBJ2-7	-	many
CASSLVLAGSEQYF	TGTGCCAGCAGTTTAGTTCTAGCGGGATCCGAGCAGTACTTC	TRBV12-3/TRBV12-4	TRBJ2-7	TRBD2	-
CAWSKILAGASGELFF	TGTGCCTGGAGTAAGATCTTAGCGGGAGCGTCCGGGGAGCTGTTTTTT	TRBV30	TRBJ2-2	TRBD2	many
CASSGPRTSGWSYEQYF	TGTGCCAGCAGTGGGCCCCGGACTAGCGGGTGGTCCTACGAGCAGTACTTC	TRBV28	TRBJ2-7	TRBD2	-
CASRTEATNEKLFF	TGCGCCAGCAGGACCGAAGCAACTAATGAAAAACTGTTTTTT	TRBV5-1	TRBJ1-4	-	many
CASGQGKTSPLHF	TGTGCCAGCGGACAGGGCAAAACTTCACCCCTCCACTTT	TRBV28	TRBJ1-6	TRBD1	many
CASSPPDQPQHF	TGTGCCAGCAGCCCACCTGATCAGCCCCAGCATTTT	TRBV12-3/TRBV12-4	TRBJ1-5	-	many
CASSVATSGAGEAFF	TGTGCCAGCAGCGTAGCTACGTCGGGGGCCGGTGAAGCTTTCTTT	TRBV9	TRBJ1-1	-	many
CASSSGLFGNTIYF	TGTGCCAGCAGCTCCGGACTCTTTGGAAACACCATATATTTT	TRBV7-3	TRBJ1-3	-	-
CASSLTGLGTEAFF	TGCGCCAGCAGCTTGACAGGGCTGGGGACTGAAGCTTTCTTT	TRBV5-1	TRBJ1-1	-	few
CASRTGLAGPYEQYF	TGTGCCAGCAGAACCGGACTAGCGGGCCCCTACGAGCAGTACTTC	TRBV6-2/TRBV6-3	TRBJ2-7	TRBD2	many
CASSPPDGGYGYTF	TGTGCCAGCTCACCCCCGGACGGGGGCTATGGCTACACCTTC	TRBV18	TRBJ1-2	-	-
CASSPGEGGWNEQYF	TGTGCCAGCAGCCCAGGAGAGGGGGGATGGAACGAGCAGTACTTC	TRBV7-6	TRBJ2-7	-	many
CASSFEGGQQETQYF	TGTGCCAGCAGCTTTGAAGGGGGACAGCAAGAGACTCAGTACTTC	TRBV11-2	TRBJ2-5	TRBD1	-
CASSLIDRNTEAFF	TGCGCCAGCAGCTTGATCGATAGGAACACTGAAGCTTTCTTT	TRBV5-1	TRBJ1-1	-	many
CASTQGATSTEAFF	TGTGCCAGCACCCAGGGGGCAACGAGCACTGAAGCTTTCTTT	TRBV6-1	TRBJ1-1	TRBD1	many
CASSQEDGRVRSDYGYTF	TGCGCCAGCAGCCAGGAAGACGGACGGGTCAGATCGGACTATGGCTACACCTTC	TRBV4-1	TRBJ1-2	-	many
CATSDQNAVVRAYEQYF	TGTGCCACCAGTGATCAGAACGCCGTGGTGCGGGCCTACGAGCAGTACTTC	TRBV24-1	TRBJ2-7	-	many
CASSVGDSVSPLHF	TGTGCCAGCAGCGTAGGGGACAGTGTGTCACCCCTCCACTTT	TRBV9	TRBJ1-6	TRBD1	many
CAWSVLKTGGYGYTF	TGTGCCTGGAGTGTACTTAAAACAGGGGGTTATGGCTACACCTTC	TRBV30	TRBJ1-2	TRBD1	many
CASSPTGTENTGELFF	TGTGCCAGCAGCCCAACCGGGACAGAGAACACCGGGGAGCTGTTTTTT	TRBV28	TRBJ2-2	TRBD1	many
CASSYGNSAAYEQYF	TGTGCCAGCAGTTACGGGAACAGCGCGGCCTACGAGCAGTACTTC	TRBV6-5	TRBJ2-7	-	few
CASSPPPGTGGSDGYTF	TGTGCCAGCAGTCCCCCCCCCGGGACAGGGGGAAGTGATGGCTACACCTTC	TRBV12-3/TRBV12-4	TRBJ1-2	TRBD1	many
CASSLGRDRDIYEQYF	TGCGCCAGCAGCTTGGGGCGGGACAGGGATATCTACGAGCAGTACTTC	TRBV5-1	TRBJ2-7	TRBD1	many
CASSYQGASKNIQYF	TGTGCCAGCAGTTACCAGGGGGCATCCAAAAACATTCAGTACTTC	TRBV6-5	TRBJ2-4	TRBD1	-
CASRLGTGFYEQYF	TGTGCCAGCAGGTTGGGGACAGGGTTCTACGAGCAGTACTTC	TRBV27	TRBJ2-7	TRBD1	many
CASSYSFGEIVGEQYF	TGTGCCAGCAGTTACTCGTTCGGGGAGATCGTGGGCGAGCAGTACTTC	TRBV6-5	TRBJ2-7	-	-
CSVPGQGFYEQYF	TGCAGTGTTCCGGGACAGGGGTTCTACGAGCAGTACTTC	TRBV20-1	TRBJ2-7	TRBD1	-
CASRADGYEQYF	TGTGCCAGCAGGGCGGACGGGTACGAGCAGTACTTC	TRBV2	TRBJ2-7	-	many
CASTTMGSAGELFF	TGTGCCAGCACCACTATGGGCTCCGCCGGGGAGCTGTTTTTT	TRBV6-1	TRBJ2-2	-	many
CASSLEGFGNQPQHF	TGCGCCAGCAGCTTGGAAGGATTTGGCAATCAGCCCCAGCATTTT	TRBV5-1	TRBJ1-5	-	many
CASSRGSTEAFF	TGTGCCAGCAGTCGGGGTAGCACTGAAGCTTTCTTT	TRBV6-2/TRBV6-3	TRBJ1-1	-	many
CASSPWGTTSQETQYF	TGTGCCAGCTCACCATGGGGGACTACGTCGCAAGAGACCCAGTACTTC	TRBV18	TRBJ2-5	TRBD2	many
CASSSLGTGLNYGYTF	TGTGCCAGCAGTTCACTCGGGACAGGGTTAAACTATGGCTACACCTTC	TRBV28	TRBJ1-2	TRBD1	many
CASSQTGGITGELFF	TGCGCCAGCAGCCAAACAGGCGGGATAACCGGGGAGCTGTTTTTT	TRBV4-1	TRBJ2-2	-	many
CASSSMSWGSDEAFF	TGCGCCAGCAGCTCTATGTCGTGGGGATCCGATGAAGCTTTCTTT	TRBV5-1	TRBJ1-1	-	many
CASSDRTGTVNYGYTF	TGTGCCAGCAGTGACCGGACAGGGACGGTTAACTATGGCTACACCTTC	TRBV6-4	TRBJ1-2	TRBD1	many
CASSHQPGNTEAFF	TGTGCCAGCAGCCACCAACCGGGGAACACTGAAGCTTTCTTT	TRBV3-1	TRBJ1-1	-	few
CASSFSPESYEQYF	TGTGCCAGCAGCTTTTCCCCTGAAAGCTACGAGCAGTACTTC	TRBV7-2	TRBJ2-7	-	few
CSARGAGMDIQYF	TGCAGTGCTAGAGGTGCCGGGATGGACATTCAGTACTTC	TRBV20-1	TRBJ2-4	-	many
CASSPETGLGEQSF	TGTGCCAGCTCCCCCGAGACAGGGTTAGGGGAGCAGTCCTTC	TRBV27	TRBJ2-7	TRBD1	-
CASSQDGSAGVYEQYF	TGCGCCAGCAGCCAAGATGGTTCGGCGGGAGTCTACGAGCAGTACTTC	TRBV4-1	TRBJ2-7	TRBD2	many
CASSQVPQGGFEAFF	TGTGCCAGCAGCCAAGTCCCACAGGGGGGCTTTGAAGCTTTCTTT	TRBV3-1	TRBJ1-1	TRBD1	-